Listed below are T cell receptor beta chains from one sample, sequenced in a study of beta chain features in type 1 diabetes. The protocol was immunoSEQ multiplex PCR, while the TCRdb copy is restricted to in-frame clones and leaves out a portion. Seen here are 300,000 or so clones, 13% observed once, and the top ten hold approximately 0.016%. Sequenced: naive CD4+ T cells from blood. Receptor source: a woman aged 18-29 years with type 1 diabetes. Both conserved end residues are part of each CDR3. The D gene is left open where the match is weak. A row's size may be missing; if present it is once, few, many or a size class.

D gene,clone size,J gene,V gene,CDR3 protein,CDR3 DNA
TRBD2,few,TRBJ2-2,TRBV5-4,CASSPYGTRGTGELFF,TGTGCCAGCAGCCCCTACGGGACTAGGGGCACCGGGGAGCTGTTTTTT
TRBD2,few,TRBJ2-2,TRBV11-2,CASSLGGSTSGELFF,TGTGCCAGCAGCTTAGGCGGGAGTACGTCCGGGGAGCTGTTTTTT
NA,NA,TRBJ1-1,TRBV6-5,CASSYGAQNTEAFF,TGTGCCAGCAGTTATGGGGCCCAGAACACTGAAGCTTTCTTT
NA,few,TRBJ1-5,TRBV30,CAWSVQSNQPQHF,TGTGCCTGGAGTGTACAGAGCAATCAGCCCCAGCATTTT
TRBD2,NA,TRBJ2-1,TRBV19,CASRSGAGTPYNEQFF,TGTGCCAGCCGAAGCGGGGCGGGGACTCCCTACAATGAGCAGTTCTTC
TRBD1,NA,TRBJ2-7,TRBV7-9,CASSLDRGYEQYF,TGTGCCAGCAGCTTAGACAGGGGATACGAGCAGTACTTC
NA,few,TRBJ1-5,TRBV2,CASSEGPQPQHF,TGTGCCAGCAGTGAAGGGCCCCAGCCCCAGCATTTT
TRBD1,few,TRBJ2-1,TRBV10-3,CAISSRDRDGNEQFF,TGTGCCATCAGCTCAAGGGACAGGGATGGAAATGAGCAGTTCTTC
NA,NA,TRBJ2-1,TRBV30,CAWSSGGTWGEQFF,TGTGCCTGGAGCAGTGGCGGGACCTGGGGGGAGCAGTTCTTC
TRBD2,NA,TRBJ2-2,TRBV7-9,CASTLPGLASFPGELFF,TGTGCCAGCACCCTTCCGGGACTAGCTTCCTTTCCCGGGGAGCTGTTTTTT
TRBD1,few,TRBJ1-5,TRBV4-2,CASSLRQGGYSNQPQHF,TGTGCCAGCAGCCTACGACAGGGCGGGTATAGCAATCAGCCCCAGCATTTT
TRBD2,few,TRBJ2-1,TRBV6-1,CASSELLARSNEQFF,TGTGCCAGCAGTGAACTACTAGCGAGGAGCAATGAGCAGTTCTTC
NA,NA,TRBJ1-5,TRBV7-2,CASSSSGTSNQPQHF,TGTGCCAGCAGCTCCTCCGGGACAAGTAATCAGCCCCAGCATTTT